This paragraph covers one TCR beta chain sequence. Its antigen is unknown. The data were taken from a study of vaccination effects on CD4 cells after COVID-19. ViraFEST used viral peptide pools to expand antigen-specific CD4+ T cells before sequencing. Subsequent to a culture period of roughly 11 days, CD4+ T cells were isolated. Absence of prior SARS-CoV-2 infection characterized the vaccine recipients, who showed negative nucleocapsid antibodies. Sequencing was performed with immunoSEQ multiplex PCR; in TCRdb, only in-frame clones are kept and a portion is missing. Here the sample spans roughly 41,000 clones, approximately 80% being singletons. Germline lookup yields CDR1 WNHNN and CDR2 SYGVQD (reference sequence). This CDR3 region has 13 residues. V gave up 3 bases and J gave up 5 bases, with 10 bases separating them.

V usage is TRBV10-1 and J usage is TRBJ1-2, with D perhaps matching TRBD1 (6 bases). This TCR was sampled from a human donor who received a COVID-19 vaccine. The sequencing used CD4+ T cells from PBMCs cultured with HCoV-NL63 spike peptides, collected before COVID-19 vaccination. The DNA of the CDR3 is TGCGCCAGCAGTGAAGACAGGTTATATGGCTACACCTTC. Its translation is CASSEDRLYGYTF.